This T cell receptor (beta chain) was obtained from a study of blood T cell repertoires in COVID-19. About the research overall: From T cells, B-cell-depleted T cells, or PBMCs came the material, which was cDNA or gDNA.

J was trimmed by 5 bases and V by 3 bases; bases with no gene match: 12. The CDR3 contains 16 residues. Looked up from germline, CDR1 is KGHSH and CDR2 is LQKENI. TCRdb keeps only in-frame clones here, not all; method: immunoSEQ multiplex PCR. The sample consists of under 130,000 clones, 87% of them appearing once. The V gene is TRBV18, the J gene TRBJ2-5, with 7 bases that match TRBD2. Specimen: peripheral blood. This TCR was recovered from a man aged 45-65 years in a cohort sampled during active COVID-19. The CDR3 DNA sequence: TGTGCCAGCTCACCGACTTCGGGGGGAGTCTGGGAGACCCAGTACTTC. Translating gives CASSPTSGGVWETQYF.